This entry lists 13 T cell receptor beta chains sequenced from one sample in a study of blood T cell repertoires in COVID-19. Clones were read by immunoSEQ multiplex PCR, and TCRdb kept only the in-frame ones, dropping some. The table records about 380,000 clones, more than 65% of them present only once. The sequencing sample was made of peripheral blood. These receptors were obtained from a human donor with acute or convalescent COVID-19. The donor label of this sample is uncertain.

This clone occurred once. This rearrangement joins TRBV6-5 to TRBJ2-5; D call uncertain. This CDR3 has 14 residues. Germline lookup yields CDR1 MNHEY and CDR2 SVGAGI. Trimming cost V 4 bases and J 9 bases, with 18 bases left between them. The CDR3 DNA sequence: TGTGCCAGCAGTTTCAGAGCTTCCCTCGGAGCCCAGTACTTC. Protein product: CASSFRASLGAQYF.

The CDR3 reads CASRLTVDSYEQYF. The CDR3 DNA sequence: TGTGCCAGCAGGTTGACAGTCGATTCCTACGAGCAGTACTTC. The chain links TRBV2 to TRBJ2-7; tentative D call: TRBD1 (5 bases). V was trimmed by 6 bases and J by 1 base, leaving 13 bases between them. This CDR3 spans 14 amino acids. CDR1 and CDR2 (germline): SNHLY, FYNNEI.

The chain uses TRBV12-3 or TRBV12-4 and TRBJ1-5; D might be TRBD1 (5 bases). The CDR3 extends over 12 amino acids. The germline V and J ends were trimmed by 5 bases and 5 bases, with 7 bases remaining between them. The CDR3 loop reads CASSPGYQPQHF. The CDR3 DNA reads TGTGCCAGCAGTCCAGGGTATCAGCCCCAGCATTTT.

V gene TRBV19 combines with J gene TRBJ2-6; D might be TRBD2 (5 bases). Germline V gives CDR1 LNHDA, CDR2 SQIVND (reference sequence). This CDR3 region has 16 residues. V lost 6 bases to trimming and J lost 4 bases, with 16 bases between them. The CDR3 is CASSREIATGANVLTF. The CDR3 region has the DNA TGTGCCAGTAGCCGGGAAATAGCTACAGGGGCCAACGTCCTGACTTTC.

V is TRBV28 and J is TRBJ1-5; TRBD1 is a possible D gene (6 bases). Germline CDR1 and CDR2: MDHEN and SYDVKM. V lost 6 bases to trimming and J lost 6 bases, with 12 bases between them. CDR3 size: 13 residues. The CDR3 bases are TGTGCCAGCAGACAGGGTCGGAGTCAGCCCCAGCATTTT. This sequence encodes CASRQGRSQPQHF.

The CDR3 sequence is CASSQVGGQGRYEQYF. The DNA of the CDR3 is TGCGCCAGCAGCCAAGTCGGGGGACAGGGCCGCTACGAGCAGTACTTC. This rearrangement joins TRBV4-1 to TRBJ2-7, with 9 positions matching TRBD1. There are 16 residues in the CDR3. Germline CDR1 and CDR2: MGHRA and YSYEKL. Trimming cost V 1 base and J 3 bases; bases outside gene matches: 7.

CDR3 sequence (DNA): TGTGCCAGCAGATTAATAACAGCGAACACTGAAGCTTTCTTT. Translated, it gives CASRLITANTEAFF. The chain carries TRBV11-2 and TRBJ1-1; D not resolved. The CDR3 consists of 14 residues. Germline V CDR1 and CDR2: SGHAT, FQNNGV. V was cut by 6 bases and J by 1 base, with 12 bases left in between.

Here the CDR3 reads CASSSWDRGFQETQYF. The CDR3 DNA is TGTGCCAGCAGTTCCTGGGACAGGGGATTTCAAGAGACCCAGTACTTC. The V and J genes are TRBV27 and TRBJ2-5; 10 positions match TRBD1. V shed 4 bases and J 2 bases; nucleotides not matched to a gene: 7. This CDR3 contains 16 residues. Germline assignment: CDR1 MNHEY and CDR2 SMNVEV (reference sequence).

This rearrangement joins TRBV19 to TRBJ2-2; 10 nucleotides agree with TRBD2. V lost 3 bases and J lost 7; bases outside the gene matches: 8. Germline V gives CDR1 LNHDA, CDR2 SQIVND (reference sequence). This CDR3 has 16 residues. The CDR3 sequence: CASSITSGGAVGELFF. DNA of the CDR3: TGTGCCAGTAGTATTACCAGCGGGGGGGCTGTCGGGGAGCTGTTTTTT.

This clone was picked up one time. The chain joins TRBV6-1 to TRBJ1-5; the D gene is possibly TRBD1 (6 bases). CDR1 MNHNS and CDR2 SASEGT come from the germline V gene. Trimming stripped 3 bases from V and 1 base from J, with 13 bases between. The CDR3 loop spans 16 amino acids. The CDR3 DNA follows: TGTGCCAGCAGTGAGAACGTACAGGGAAGCAATCAGCCCCAGCATTTT. It translates to CASSENVQGSNQPQHF.

This chain uses TRBV5-1 with TRBJ1-1, with a weak D call TRBD1 (5 bases). Trimming removed 0 bases from V and 4 bases from J, with 10 bases in between. The CDR3 covers 14 residues. Germline V gene data show CDR1 as SGHRS and CDR2 as YFSETQ. The CDR3, as DNA: TGCGCCAGCAGCTTGGTCGGGGGTCCCACTGAAGCTTTCTTT. It yields the protein CASSLVGGPTEAFF.

V is TRBV19 and J is TRBJ1-1; 7 bases line up with TRBD1. The CDR3 extends over 14 amino acids. Per the germline V gene, CDR1 is LNHDA and CDR2 is SQIVND (reference sequence). V lost 9 bases to trimming and J lost 4 bases; unmatched junction nucleotides: 11. The CDR3 coding sequence is TGTGCCAGCCACAAGGGGGCTATATTCACTGAAGCTTTCTTT. Protein: CASHKGAIFTEAFF.

This clone showed up just a few times. The DNA for the CDR3 is TGTGCCAGCAGTTCTCATCATTACACTAGCGGGACGTACAATGAGCAGTTCTTC. This translates into CASSSHHYTSGTYNEQFF. The J gene is TRBJ2-1, the V gene TRBV6-2 or TRBV6-3; TRBD2 matches at 10 bases. CDR3 length: 18 residues. The germline gives CDR1 MNHEY, CDR2 SVGEGT. Trimming removed 4 bases from V and 4 bases from J; junction bases left unmatched: 13.